This T cell receptor beta chain was recorded in a study of identical twins. This CDR3 has 14 residues. Looked up from germline, CDR1 is ENHRY and CDR2 is SYGVKD. The V end was cut by 8 bases, the J end by 3 bases, with 14 bases between. TCRdb reanalysed the 5' RACE reads using MiXCR and keeps one entry per CDR3 protein. The sample has 700,000 to 950,000 distinct CDR3 sequences; approximately 13% are singletons. General study points: Findings depended on cross-sectional statistics rather than tracking the same donors. Fewer insertions were carried by abundant cord blood beta clonotypes, but none was seen in memory repertoires. Partly confounded zero-insertion analyses could result from invariant MAIT and iNKT cells.

Regarding this clonotype: Its antigen is currently unknown.

The sample was also reused in another study, on yellow fever vaccine responses in identical twins.

The origin of this receptor is a woman younger than 30 in good health. Input material: PBMCs. The V call is TRBV10-3, the J call TRBJ1-5; D ambiguous. The CDR3: CAIRNDPDNQPQHF. The CDR3 DNA is TGTGCCATCCGGAACGACCCAGACAATCAGCCCCAGCATTTT.